This TCR beta chain derives from a study of OX40 agonist ivuxolimab in advanced cancers. The table came from immunoSEQ multiplex PCR; TCRdb's copy has only in-frame clones and leaves some out. The sample has 25,000 to 35,000 clones, 80% to 85% seen once. V shed 7 bases and J shed 7 bases, with 19 bases lying between them. This CDR3 is 13 amino acids long. CDR1 SQVTM and CDR2 ANQGSEA come from the germline V gene. The chain is built from TRBV29-1 and TRBJ1-2; possible D gene TRBD1, 5 bases. The clonotype originates from an adult with an advanced solid tumor such as melanoma, head and neck, liver or kidney cancer. The sequences come from CD4+ or CD8+ T cells sorted from blood, collected in a trial of the OX40 agonist ivuxolimab. CDR3 DNA sequence: TGCAGCGCCCTCATGGGGACTGGCGGTGGCTACACCTTC. Protein: CSALMGTGGGYTF.